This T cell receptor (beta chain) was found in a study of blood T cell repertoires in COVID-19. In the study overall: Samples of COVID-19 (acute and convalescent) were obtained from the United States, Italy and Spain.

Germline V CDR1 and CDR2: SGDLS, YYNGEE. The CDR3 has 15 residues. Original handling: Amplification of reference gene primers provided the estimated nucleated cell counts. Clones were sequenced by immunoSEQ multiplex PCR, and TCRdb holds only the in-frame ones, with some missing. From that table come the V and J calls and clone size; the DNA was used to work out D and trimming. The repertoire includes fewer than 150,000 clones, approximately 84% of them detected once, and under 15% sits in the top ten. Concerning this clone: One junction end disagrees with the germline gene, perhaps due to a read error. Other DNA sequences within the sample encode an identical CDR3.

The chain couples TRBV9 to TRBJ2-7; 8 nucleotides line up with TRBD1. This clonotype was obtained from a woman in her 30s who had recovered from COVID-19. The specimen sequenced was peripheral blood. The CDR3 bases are TGTGCCAGCAGTGTAGGGGACAGGAGCTCCTACGAGCAGTACTTC. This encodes CASSVGDRSSYEQYF. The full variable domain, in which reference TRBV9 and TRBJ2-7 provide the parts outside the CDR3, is DSGVTQTPKHLITATGQRVTLRCSPRSGDLSVYWYQQSLDQGLQFLIQYYNGEERAKGNILERFSAQQFPDLHSELNLSSLELGDSALYFCASSVGDRSSYEQYFGPGTRLTVT.